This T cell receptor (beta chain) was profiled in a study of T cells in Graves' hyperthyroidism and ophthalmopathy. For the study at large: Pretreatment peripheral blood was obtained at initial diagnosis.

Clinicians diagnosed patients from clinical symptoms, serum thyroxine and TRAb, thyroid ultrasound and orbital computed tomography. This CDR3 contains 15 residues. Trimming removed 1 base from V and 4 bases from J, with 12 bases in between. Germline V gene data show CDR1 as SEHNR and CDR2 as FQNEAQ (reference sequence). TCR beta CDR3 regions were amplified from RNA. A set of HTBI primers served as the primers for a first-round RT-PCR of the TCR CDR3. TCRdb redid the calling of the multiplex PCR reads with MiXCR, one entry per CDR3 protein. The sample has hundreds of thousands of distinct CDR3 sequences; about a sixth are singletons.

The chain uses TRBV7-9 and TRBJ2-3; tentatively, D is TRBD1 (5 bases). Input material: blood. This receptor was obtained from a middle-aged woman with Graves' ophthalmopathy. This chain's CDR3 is CASSLGQLSSDTQYF. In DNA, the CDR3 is TGTGCCAGCAGCTTAGGACAGTTAAGTTCAGATACGCAGTATTTT.